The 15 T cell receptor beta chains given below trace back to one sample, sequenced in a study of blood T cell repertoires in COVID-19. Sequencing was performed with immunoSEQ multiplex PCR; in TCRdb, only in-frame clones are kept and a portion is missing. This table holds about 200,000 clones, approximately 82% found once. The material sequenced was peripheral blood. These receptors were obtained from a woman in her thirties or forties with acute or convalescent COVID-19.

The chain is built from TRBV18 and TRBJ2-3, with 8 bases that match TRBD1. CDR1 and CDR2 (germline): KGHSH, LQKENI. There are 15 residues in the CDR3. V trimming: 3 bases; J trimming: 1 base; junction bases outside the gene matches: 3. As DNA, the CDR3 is TGTGCCAGCTCACCTCCGGGACAGGGCACAGATACGCAGTATTTT. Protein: CASSPPGQGTDTQYF.

CDR3 region: CASSTSGGWENTEAFF. CDR3 nucleotides: TGCGCCAGCAGCACATCGGGGGGGTGGGAGAACACTGAAGCTTTCTTT. The chain uses TRBV4-1 and TRBJ1-1; D is possibly TRBD1 (5 bases). The CDR3 runs to 16 residues. Germline-derived CDR1 and CDR2 are MGHRA and YSYEKL. The V end lost 5 bases, the J end lost 1 base, and 17 bases lay between the germline ends.

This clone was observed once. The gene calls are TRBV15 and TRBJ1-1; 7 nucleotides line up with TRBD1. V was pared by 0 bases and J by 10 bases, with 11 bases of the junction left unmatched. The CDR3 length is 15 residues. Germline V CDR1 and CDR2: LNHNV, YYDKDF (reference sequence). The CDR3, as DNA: TGTGCCACCAGCAGAGATTATAAGGGGGCCTCGGCAGCTTTCTTT. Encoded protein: CATSRDYKGASAAFF.

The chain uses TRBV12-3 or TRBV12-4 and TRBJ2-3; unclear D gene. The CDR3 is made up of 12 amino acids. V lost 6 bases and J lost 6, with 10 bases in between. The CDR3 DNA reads TGTGCCAGCAGCTTCCTCCAGGATACGCAGTATTTT. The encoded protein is CASSFLQDTQYF.

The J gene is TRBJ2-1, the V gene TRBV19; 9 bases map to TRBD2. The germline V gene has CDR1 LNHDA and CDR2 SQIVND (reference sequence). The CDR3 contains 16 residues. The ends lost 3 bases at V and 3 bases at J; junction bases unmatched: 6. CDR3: CASSMSRGGGYNEQFF. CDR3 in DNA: TGTGCCAGTAGTATGTCCCGCGGGGGGGGCTACAATGAGCAGTTCTTC.

CDR3: CASRGGQSSSYNEQFF. CDR3 nucleotides: TGTGCCAGCAGGGGGGGGCAGTCGAGCTCCTACAATGAGCAGTTCTTC. The chain joins TRBV7-9 to TRBJ2-1, with a possible D match to TRBD2 (7 bases). There are 16 residues in the CDR3. Looked up from germline, CDR1 is SEHNR and CDR2 is FQNEAQ (reference sequence). Trimming removed 6 bases at V and 0 bases at J, with 15 bases between.

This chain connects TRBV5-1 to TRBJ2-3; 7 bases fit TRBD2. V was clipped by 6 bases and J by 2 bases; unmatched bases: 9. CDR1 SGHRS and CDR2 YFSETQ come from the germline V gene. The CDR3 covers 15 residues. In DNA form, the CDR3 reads TGCGCCAGCACCAAAATCAGCGGGGACACAGATACGCAGTATTTT. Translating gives CASTKISGDTDTQYF.

CDR3 sequence (DNA): TGTGCCAGCAGCCCAAGATCGGGACTTTCCTCTGGGGCCAACGTCCTGACTTTC. Translation: CASSPRSGLSSGANVLTF. The chain employs TRBV9 and TRBJ2-6, with D possibly TRBD2 on 6 matching bases. V lost 4 bases, J lost 0 bases, and 17 bases lay in between. This CDR3 region has 18 residues. Germline V gene lookup returns CDR1 SGDLS and CDR2 YYNGEE. The variable domain in full, with the rest retrieved from reference TRBV9 and TRBJ2-6, is DSGVTQTPKHLITATGQRVTLRCSPRSGDLSVYWYQQSLDQGLQFLIQYYNGEERAKGNILERFSAQQFPDLHSELNLSSLELGDSALYFCASSPRSGLSSGANVLTFGAGSRLTVL.

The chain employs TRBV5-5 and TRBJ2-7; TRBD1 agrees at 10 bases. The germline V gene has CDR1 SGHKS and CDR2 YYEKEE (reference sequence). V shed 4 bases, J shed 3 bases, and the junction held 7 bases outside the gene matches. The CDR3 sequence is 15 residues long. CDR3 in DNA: TGTGCCAGCAGCCCAGCTGGGACAGGGGTCTACGAGCAGTACTTC. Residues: CASSPAGTGVYEQYF.

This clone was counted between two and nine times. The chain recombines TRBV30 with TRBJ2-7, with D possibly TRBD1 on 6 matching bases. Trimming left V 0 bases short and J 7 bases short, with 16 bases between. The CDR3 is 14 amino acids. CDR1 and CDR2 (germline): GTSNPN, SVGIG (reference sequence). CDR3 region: CAWSVVSGAREQYF. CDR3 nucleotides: TGTGCCTGGAGTGTAGTGTCAGGGGCTCGGGAGCAGTACTTC.

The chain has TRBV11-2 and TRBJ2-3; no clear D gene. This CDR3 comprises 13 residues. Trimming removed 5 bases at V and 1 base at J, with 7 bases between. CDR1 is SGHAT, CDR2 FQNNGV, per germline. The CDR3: CASSIPGTDTQYF. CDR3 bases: TGTGCCAGCAGCATCCCGGGCACAGATACGCAGTATTTT.

CDR3 nucleotide sequence: TGTGCCAGCTCTGACGGGTCGGGGGGGCGTCTGATGAACATTCAGTACTTC. It yields the protein CASSDGSGGRLMNIQYF. The chain couples TRBV2 to TRBJ2-4; 8 nucleotides agree with TRBD2. V gave up 8 bases and J gave up 7 bases; unmatched junction bases: 19. CDR1 is SNHLY and CDR2 is FYNNEI in the germline V gene. This CDR3 comprises 17 residues.

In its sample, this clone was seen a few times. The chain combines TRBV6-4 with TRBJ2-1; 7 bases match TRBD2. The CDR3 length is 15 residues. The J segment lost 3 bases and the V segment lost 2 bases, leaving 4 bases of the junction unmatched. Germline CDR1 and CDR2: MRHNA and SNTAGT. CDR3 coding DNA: TGTGCCAGCAGTGACAGGGCTAGCGGCTACAATGAGCAGTTCTTC. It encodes CASSDRASGYNEQFF.

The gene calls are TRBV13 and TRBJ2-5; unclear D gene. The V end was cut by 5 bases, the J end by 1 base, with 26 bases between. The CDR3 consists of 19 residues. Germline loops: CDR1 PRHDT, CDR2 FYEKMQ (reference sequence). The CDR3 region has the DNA TGTGCCAGCAGCCATTCCCCGGATGGAGAAGATAGAACCCAAGAGACCCAGTACTTC. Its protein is CASSHSPDGEDRTQETQYF. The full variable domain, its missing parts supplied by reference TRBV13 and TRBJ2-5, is AAGVIQSPRHLIKEKRETATLKCYPIPRHDTVYWYQQGPGQDPQFLISFYEKMQSDKGSIPDRFSAQQFSDYHSELNMSSLELGDSALYFCASSHSPDGEDRTQETQYFGPGTRLLVL.

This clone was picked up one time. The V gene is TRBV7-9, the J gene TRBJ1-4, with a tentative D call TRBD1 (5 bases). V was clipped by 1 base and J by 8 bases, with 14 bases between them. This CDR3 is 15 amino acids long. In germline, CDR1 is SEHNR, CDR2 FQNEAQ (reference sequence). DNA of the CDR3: TGTGCCAGCAGCTTAGATGGCAGGGCGGACGAAAAACTGTTTTTT. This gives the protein CASSLDGRADEKLFF.